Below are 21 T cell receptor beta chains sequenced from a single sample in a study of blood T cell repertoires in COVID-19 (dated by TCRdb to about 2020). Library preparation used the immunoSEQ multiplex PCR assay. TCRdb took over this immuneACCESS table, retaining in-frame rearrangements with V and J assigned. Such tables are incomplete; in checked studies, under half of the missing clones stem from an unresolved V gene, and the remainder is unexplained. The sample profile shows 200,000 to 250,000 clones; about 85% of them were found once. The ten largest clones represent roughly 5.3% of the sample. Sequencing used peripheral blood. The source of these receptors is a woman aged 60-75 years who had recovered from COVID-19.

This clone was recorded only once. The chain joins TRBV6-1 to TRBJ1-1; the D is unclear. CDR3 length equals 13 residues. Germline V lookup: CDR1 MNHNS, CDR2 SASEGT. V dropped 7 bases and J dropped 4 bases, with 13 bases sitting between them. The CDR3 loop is CASTGESGTEAFF. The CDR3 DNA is TGTGCCAGCACCGGGGAGTCGGGCACTGAAGCTTTCTTT.

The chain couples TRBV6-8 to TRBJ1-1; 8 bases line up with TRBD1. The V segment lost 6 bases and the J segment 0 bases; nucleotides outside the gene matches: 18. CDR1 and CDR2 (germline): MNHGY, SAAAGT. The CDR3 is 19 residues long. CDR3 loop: CASRNPPGDRGFVNTEAFF. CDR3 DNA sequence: TGTGCCAGCAGAAATCCCCCCGGAGACAGGGGTTTTGTGAACACTGAAGCTTTCTTT.

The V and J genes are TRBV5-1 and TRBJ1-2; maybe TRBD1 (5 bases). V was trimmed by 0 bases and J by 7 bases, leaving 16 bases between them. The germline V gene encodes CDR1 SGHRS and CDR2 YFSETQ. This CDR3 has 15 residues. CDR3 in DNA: TGCGCCAGCAGCTTGGGGGGCCCGACCTCCGGTGGCTACACCTTC. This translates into CASSLGGPTSGGYTF.

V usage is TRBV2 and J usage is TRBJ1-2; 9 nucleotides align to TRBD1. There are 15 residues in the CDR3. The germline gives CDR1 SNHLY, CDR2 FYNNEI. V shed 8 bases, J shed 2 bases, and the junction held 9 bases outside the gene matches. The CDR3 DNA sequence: TGTGCCAGCTTAACCGGGACAGGGCGGAACTATGGCTACACCTTC. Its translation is CASLTGTGRNYGYTF.

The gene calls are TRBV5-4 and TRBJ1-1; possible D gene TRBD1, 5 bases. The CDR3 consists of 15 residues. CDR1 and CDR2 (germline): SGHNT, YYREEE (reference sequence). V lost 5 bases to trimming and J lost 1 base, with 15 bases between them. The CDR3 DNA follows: TGTGCCAGCAGGGATGGCGGGACCGAGAACACTGAAGCTTTCTTT. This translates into CASRDGGTENTEAFF.

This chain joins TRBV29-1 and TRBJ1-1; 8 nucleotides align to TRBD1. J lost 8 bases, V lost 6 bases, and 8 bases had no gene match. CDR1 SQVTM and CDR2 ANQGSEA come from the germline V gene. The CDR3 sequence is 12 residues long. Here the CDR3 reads CSVSGQGREAFF. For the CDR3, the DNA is TGCAGCGTATCTGGACAGGGTCGGGAAGCTTTCTTT. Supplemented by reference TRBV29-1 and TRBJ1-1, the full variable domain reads SAVISQKPSRDICQRGTSLTIQCQVDSQVTMMFWYRQQPGQSLTLIATANQGSEATYESGFVIDKFPISRPNLTFSTLTVSNMSPEDSSIYLCSVSGQGREAFFGQGTRLTVV.

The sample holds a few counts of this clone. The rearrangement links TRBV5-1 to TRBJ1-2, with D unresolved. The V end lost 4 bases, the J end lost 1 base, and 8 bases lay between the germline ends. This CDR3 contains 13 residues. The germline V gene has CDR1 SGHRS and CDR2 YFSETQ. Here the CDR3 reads CASSITFNYGYTF. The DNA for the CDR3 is TGCGCCAGCAGCATCACATTTAACTATGGCTACACCTTC.

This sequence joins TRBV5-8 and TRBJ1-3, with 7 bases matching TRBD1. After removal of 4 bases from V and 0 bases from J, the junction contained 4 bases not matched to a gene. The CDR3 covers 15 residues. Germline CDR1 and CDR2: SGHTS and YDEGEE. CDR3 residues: CASSINRGSGNTIYF. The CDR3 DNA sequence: TGTGCCAGCAGCATAAACAGGGGCTCTGGAAACACCATATATTTT.

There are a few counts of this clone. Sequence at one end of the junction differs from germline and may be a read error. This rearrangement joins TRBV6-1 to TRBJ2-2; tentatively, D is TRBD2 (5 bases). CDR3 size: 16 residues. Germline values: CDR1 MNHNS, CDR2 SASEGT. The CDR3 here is CASTEGLAGNTGELFF. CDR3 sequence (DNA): TGTGCCAGCACTGAAGGTCTCGCGGGGAACACCGGGGAGCTGTTTTTT.

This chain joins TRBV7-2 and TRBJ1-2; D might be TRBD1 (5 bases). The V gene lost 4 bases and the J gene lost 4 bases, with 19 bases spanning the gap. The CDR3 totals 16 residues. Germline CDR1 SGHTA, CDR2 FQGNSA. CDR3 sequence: CASSSLSFREFYGYTF. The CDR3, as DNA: TGTGCCAGCAGCTCCCTTTCTTTCAGGGAATTCTATGGCTACACCTTC. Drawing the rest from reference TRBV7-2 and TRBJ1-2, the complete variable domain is GAGVSQSPSNKVTEKGKDVELRCDPISGHTALYWYRQSLGQGLEFLIYFQGNSAPDKSGLPSDRFSAERTGGSVSTLTIQRTQQEDSAVYLCASSSLSFREFYGYTFGSGTRLTVV.

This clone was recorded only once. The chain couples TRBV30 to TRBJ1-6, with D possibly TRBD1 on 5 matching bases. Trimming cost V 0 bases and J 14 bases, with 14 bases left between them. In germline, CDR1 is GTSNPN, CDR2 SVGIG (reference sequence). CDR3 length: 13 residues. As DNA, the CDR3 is TGTGCCTGGAGTGTACAGGAAAGTGGCTCCCTCCACTTT. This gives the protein CAWSVQESGSLHF.

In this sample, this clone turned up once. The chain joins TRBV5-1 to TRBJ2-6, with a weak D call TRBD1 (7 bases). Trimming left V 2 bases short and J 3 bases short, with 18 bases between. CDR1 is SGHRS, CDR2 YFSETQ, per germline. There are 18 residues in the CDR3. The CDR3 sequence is CASSFGQGGNFGANVLTF. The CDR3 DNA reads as TGCGCCAGCAGCTTCGGTCAGGGGGGAAACTTTGGGGCCAACGTCCTGACTTTC.

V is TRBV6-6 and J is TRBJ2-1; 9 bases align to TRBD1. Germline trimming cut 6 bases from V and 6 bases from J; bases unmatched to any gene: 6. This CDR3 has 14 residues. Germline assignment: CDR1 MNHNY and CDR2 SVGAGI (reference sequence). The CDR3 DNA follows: TGTGCCAGCAGACGGACAGGGGACAGCAATGAGCAGTTCTTC. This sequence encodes CASRRTGDSNEQFF.

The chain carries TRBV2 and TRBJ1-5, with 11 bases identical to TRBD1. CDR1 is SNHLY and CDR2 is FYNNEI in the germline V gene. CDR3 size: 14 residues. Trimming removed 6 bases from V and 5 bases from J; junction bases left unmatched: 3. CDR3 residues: CASSGTGGDQPQHF. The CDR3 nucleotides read TGTGCCAGCAGCGGGACAGGGGGTGATCAGCCCCAGCATTTT.

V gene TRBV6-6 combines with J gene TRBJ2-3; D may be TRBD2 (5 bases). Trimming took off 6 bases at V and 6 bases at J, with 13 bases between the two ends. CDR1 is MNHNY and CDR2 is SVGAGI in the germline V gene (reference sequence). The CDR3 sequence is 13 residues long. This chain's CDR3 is CASSSGIRDTQYF. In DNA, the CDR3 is TGTGCCAGCAGCTCGGGGATCAGGGATACGCAGTATTTT.

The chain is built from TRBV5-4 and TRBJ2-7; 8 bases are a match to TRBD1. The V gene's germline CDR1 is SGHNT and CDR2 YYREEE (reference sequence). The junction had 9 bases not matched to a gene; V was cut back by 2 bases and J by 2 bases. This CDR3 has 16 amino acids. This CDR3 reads CASSFGGGTGTYEQYF. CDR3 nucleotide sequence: TGTGCCAGCAGCTTTGGAGGGGGGACAGGTACCTACGAGCAGTACTTC. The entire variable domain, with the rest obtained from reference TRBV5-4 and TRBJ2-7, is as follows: ETGVTQSPTHLIKTRGQQVTLRCSSQSGHNTVSWYQQALGQGPQFIFQYYREEENGRGNFPPRFSGLQFPNYSSELNVNALELDDSALYLCASSFGGGTGTYEQYFGPGTRLTVT.

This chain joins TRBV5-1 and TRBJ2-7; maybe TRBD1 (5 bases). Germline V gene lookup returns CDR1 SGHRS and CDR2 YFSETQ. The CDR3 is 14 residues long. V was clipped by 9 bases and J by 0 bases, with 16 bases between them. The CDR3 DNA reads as TGCGCCACCAGAGATCGACAGACCTCCTACGAGCAGTACTTC. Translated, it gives CATRDRQTSYEQYF.

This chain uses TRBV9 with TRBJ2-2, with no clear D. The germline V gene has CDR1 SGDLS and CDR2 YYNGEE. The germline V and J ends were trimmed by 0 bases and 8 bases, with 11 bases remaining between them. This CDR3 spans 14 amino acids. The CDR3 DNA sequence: TGTGCCAGCAGCGTAGAGACCTACAGTGGGGAGCTGTTTTTT. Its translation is CASSVETYSGELFF.

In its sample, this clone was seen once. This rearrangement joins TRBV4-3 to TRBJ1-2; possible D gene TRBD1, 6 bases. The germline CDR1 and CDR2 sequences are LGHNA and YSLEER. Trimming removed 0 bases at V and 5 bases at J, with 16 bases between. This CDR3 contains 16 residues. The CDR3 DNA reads TGCGCCAGCAGCCAAGATCAAGTGGGGGCGCGGTATGGCTACACCTTC. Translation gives CASSQDQVGARYGYTF.

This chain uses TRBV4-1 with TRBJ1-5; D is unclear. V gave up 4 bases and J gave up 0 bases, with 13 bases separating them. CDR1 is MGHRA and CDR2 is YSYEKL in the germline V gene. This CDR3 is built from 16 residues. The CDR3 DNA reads TGCGCCAGCAGCCGCCATCATGAGTATAGCAATCAGCCCCAGCATTTT. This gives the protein CASSRHHEYSNQPQHF.

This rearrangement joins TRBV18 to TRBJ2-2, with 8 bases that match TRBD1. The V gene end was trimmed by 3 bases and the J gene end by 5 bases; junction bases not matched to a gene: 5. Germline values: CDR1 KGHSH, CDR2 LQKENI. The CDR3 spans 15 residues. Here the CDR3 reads CASSPSDRGTGELFF. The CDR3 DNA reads TGTGCCAGCTCACCTAGTGACAGGGGTACCGGGGAGCTGTTTTTT.